This T cell receptor (beta chain) was obtained from a study of cytomegalovirus exposure and HLA in healthy donors. Primers for the PCR totalled 60 Vbeta and 13 Jbeta. Libraries were prepared by immunoSEQ multiplex PCR; TCRdb keeps only in-frame clonotypes and omits some of them. The data hold roughly 140,000 clones, with approximately 80% observed a single time. In regard to this clone: What it recognizes is unknown.

Broader study findings: A later analysis linked a missense DCLRE1C variant to TCR beta V- and J-gene trimming.

The origin of this receptor is a man in his forties in good health and CMV-seronegative. Material for sequencing was PBMCs.

The CDR3 protein is CASSRAINTGELFF. The CDR3 bases are TGCGCCAGCAGCCGCGCTATAAACACCGGGGAGCTGTTTTTT. This chain links TRBV4-3 with TRBJ2-2; D unresolved. Germline CDR1 is LGHNA and CDR2 is YSLEER. The CDR3 sequence is 14 residues long. Trimming took 4 bases from V and 2 from J, leaving 8 bases between them.